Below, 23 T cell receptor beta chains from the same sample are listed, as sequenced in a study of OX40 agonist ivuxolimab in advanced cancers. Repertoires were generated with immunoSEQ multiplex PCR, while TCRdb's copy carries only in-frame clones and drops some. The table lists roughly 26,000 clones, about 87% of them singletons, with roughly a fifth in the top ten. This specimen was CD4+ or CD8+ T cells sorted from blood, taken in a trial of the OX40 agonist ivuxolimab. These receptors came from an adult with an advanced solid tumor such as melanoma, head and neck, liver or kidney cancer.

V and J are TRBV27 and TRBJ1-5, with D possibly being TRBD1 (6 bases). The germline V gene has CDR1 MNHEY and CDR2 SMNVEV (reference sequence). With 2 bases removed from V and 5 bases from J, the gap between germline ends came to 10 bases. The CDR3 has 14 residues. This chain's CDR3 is CASSLQGWHQPQHF. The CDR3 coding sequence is TGTGCCAGCAGTTTACAGGGGTGGCATCAGCCCCAGCATTTT.

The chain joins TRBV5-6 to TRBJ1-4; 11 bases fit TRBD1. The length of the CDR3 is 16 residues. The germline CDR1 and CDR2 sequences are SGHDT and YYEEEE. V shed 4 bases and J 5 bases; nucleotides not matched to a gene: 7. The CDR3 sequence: CASSTGTGGLNEKLFF. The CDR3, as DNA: TGTGCCAGCAGCACCGGGACAGGGGGACTAAATGAAAAACTGTTTTTT.

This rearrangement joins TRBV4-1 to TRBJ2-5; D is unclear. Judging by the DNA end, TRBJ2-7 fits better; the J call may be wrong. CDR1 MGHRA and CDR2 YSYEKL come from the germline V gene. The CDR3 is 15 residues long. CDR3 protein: CASSQDSLARVEQYF. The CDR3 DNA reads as TGCGCCAGCAGCCAAGATAGTTTAGCCCGCGTCGAGCAGTACTTC.

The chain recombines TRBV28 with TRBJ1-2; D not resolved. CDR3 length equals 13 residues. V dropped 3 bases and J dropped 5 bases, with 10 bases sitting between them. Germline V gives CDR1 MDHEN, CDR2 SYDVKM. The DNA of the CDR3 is TGTGCCAGCAGTTTGTTTGGGAAATATGGCTACACCTTC. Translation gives CASSLFGKYGYTF.

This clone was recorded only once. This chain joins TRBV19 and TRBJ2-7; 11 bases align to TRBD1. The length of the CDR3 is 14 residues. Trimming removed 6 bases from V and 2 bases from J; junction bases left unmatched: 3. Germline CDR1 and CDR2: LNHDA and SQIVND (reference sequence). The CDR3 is CASSPGQGAYEQYF. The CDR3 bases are TGTGCCAGTAGCCCGGGACAGGGGGCCTACGAGCAGTACTTC.

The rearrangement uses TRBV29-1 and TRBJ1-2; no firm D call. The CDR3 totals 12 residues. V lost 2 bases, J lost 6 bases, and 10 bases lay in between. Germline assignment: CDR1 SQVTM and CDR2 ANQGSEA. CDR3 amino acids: CSVELFGDGYTF. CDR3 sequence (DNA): TGCAGCGTTGAACTCTTTGGGGATGGCTACACCTTC.

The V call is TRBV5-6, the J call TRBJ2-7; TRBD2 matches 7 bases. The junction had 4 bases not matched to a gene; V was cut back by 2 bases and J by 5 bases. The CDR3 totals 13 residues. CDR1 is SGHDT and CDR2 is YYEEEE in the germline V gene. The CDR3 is CASSFGTTNEQYF. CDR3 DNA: TGTGCCAGCAGCTTCGGGACTACGAACGAGCAGTACTTC.

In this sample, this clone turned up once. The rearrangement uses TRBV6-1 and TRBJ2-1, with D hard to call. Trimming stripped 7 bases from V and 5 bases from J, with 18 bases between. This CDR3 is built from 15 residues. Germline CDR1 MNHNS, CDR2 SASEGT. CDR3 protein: CASTLKEIGDNEQFF. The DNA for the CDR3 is TGTGCCAGCACCCTGAAGGAGATTGGGGACAATGAGCAGTTCTTC.

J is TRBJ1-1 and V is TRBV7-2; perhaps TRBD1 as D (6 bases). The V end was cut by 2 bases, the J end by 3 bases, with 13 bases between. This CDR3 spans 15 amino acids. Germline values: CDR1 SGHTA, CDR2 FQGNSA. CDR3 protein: CASSLRGRTDTEAFF. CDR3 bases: TGTGCCAGCAGCTTACGGGGGCGTACGGACACTGAAGCTTTCTTT.

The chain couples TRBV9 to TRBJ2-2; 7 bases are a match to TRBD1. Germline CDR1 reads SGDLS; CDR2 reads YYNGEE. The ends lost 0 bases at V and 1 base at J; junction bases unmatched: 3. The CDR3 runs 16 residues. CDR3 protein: CASSVEGGGNTGELFF. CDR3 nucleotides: TGTGCCAGCAGCGTAGAAGGGGGCGGGAACACCGGGGAGCTGTTTTTT.

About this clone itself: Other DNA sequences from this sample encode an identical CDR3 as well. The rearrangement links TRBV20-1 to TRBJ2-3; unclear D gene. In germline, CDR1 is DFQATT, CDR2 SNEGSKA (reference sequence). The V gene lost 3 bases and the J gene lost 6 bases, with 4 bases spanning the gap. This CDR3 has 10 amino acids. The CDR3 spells CSARADTQYF. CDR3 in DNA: TGCAGTGCTAGGGCGGATACGCAGTATTTT.

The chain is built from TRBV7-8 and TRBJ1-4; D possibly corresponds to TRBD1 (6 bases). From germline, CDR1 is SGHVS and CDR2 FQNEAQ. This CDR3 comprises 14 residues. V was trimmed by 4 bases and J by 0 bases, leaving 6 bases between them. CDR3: CASSWTATNEKLFF. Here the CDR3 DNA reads TGTGCCAGCAGCTGGACAGCAACTAATGAAAAACTGTTTTTT.

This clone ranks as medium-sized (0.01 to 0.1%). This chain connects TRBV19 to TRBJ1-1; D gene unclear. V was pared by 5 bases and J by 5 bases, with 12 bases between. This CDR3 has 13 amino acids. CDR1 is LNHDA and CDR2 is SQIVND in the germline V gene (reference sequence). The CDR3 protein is CASSPPWETEAFF. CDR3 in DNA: TGTGCCAGTAGTCCCCCCTGGGAGACTGAAGCTTTCTTT.

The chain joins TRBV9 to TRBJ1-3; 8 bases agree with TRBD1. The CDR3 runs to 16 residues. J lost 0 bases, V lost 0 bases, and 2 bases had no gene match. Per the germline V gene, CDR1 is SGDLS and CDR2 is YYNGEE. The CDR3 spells CASSVGTGISGNTIYF. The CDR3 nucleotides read TGTGCCAGCAGCGTAGGGACAGGGATCTCTGGAAACACCATATATTTT. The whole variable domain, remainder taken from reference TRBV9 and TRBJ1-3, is DSGVTQTPKHLITATGQRVTLRCSPRSGDLSVYWYQQSLDQGLQFLIQYYNGEERAKGNILERFSAQQFPDLHSELNLSSLELGDSALYFCASSVGTGISGNTIYFGEGSWLTVV.

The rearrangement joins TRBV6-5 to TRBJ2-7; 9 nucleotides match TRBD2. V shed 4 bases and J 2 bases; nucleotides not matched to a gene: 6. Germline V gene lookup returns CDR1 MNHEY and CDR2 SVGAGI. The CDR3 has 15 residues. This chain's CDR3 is CASSSWTSATYEQYF. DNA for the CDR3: TGTGCCAGCAGTTCTTGGACTAGCGCCACCTACGAGCAGTACTTC.

DNA for the CDR3: TGTGCCAGCAGTGTTCTAGCGAACTACAATGAGCAGTTCTTC. Residues: CASSVLANYNEQFF. The chain combines TRBV6-1 with TRBJ2-1; possible D gene TRBD2, 6 bases. The CDR3 runs 14 residues. V was trimmed by 4 bases and J by 3 bases, leaving 10 bases between them. CDR1 and CDR2 from the germline V gene are MNHNS and SASEGT.

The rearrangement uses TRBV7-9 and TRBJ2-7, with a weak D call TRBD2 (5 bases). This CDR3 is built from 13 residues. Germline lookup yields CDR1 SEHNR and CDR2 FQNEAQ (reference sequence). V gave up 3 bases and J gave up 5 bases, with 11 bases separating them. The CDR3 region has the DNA TGTGCCAGCAGCTTTGAGGGTGCCAACGAGCAGTACTTC. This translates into CASSFEGANEQYF.

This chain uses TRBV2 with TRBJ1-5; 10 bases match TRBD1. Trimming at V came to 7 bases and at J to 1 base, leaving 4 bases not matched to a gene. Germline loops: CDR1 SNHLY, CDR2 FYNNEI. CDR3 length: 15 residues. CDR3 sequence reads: CASKTGGKSNQPQHF. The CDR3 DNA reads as TGTGCCAGCAAGACAGGGGGCAAAAGCAATCAGCCCCAGCATTTT.

CDR3 protein: CASSFVGQPQHF. Written as DNA, the CDR3 is TGTGCCAGCAGTTTCGTCGGTCAGCCCCAGCATTTT. The rearrangement links TRBV28 to TRBJ1-5; unclear D gene. Trimming cost V 3 bases and J 6 bases, with 6 bases left between them. This CDR3 region has 12 residues. Germline lookup yields CDR1 MDHEN and CDR2 SYDVKM.

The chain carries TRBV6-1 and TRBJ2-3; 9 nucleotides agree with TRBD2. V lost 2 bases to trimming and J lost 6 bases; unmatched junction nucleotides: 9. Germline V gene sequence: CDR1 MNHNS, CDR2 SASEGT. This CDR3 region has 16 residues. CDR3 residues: CASSEWASGILDTQYF. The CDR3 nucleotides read TGTGCCAGCAGTGAATGGGCTAGCGGGATCTTGGATACGCAGTATTTT.

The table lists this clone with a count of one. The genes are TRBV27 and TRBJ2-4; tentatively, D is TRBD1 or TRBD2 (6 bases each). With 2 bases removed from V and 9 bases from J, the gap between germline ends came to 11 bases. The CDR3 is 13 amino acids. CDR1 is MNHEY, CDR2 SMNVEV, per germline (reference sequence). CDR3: CASSLRGAGIQYF. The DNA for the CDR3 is TGTGCCAGCAGTTTAAGGGGGGCGGGCATTCAGTACTTC.

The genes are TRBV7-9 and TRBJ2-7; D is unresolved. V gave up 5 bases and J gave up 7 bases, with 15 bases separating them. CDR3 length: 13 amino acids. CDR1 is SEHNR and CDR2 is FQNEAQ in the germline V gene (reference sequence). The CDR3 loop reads CASSPEWLGEQYF. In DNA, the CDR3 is TGTGCCAGCAGCCCCGAGTGGCTCGGGGAGCAGTACTTC. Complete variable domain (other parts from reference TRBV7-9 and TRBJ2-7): DTGVSQNPRHKITKRGQNVTFRCDPISEHNRLYWYRQTLGQGPEFLTYFQNEAQLEKSRLLSDRFSAERPKGSFSTLEIQRTEQGDSAMYLCASSPEWLGEQYFGPGTRLTVT.

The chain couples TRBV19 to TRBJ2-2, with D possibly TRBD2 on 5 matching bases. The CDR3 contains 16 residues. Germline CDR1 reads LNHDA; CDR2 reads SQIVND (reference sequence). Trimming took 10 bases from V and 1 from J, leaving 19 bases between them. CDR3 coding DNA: TGTGCCACCTCGGGATTTGACACGCAGAACACCGGGGAGCTGTTTTTT. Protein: CATSGFDTQNTGELFF. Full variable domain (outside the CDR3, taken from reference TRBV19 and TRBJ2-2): DGGITQSPKYLFRKEGQNVTLSCEQNLNHDAMYWYRQDPGQGLRLIYYSQIVNDFQKGDIAEGYSVSREKKESFPLTVTSAQKNPTAFYLCATSGFDTQNTGELFFGEGSRLTVL.